The sequence of this T cell receptor (beta chain) was determined in a study of human T cells and chemical hapten exposure. For the study at large: Small pooled library volume differences mainly caused per-sample TCR yield variation.

Unfractionated whole blood served as the source for total RNA extraction. Whole-study results and caveats: No alteration of TCRs above 1 in 1000 frequency was seen with DPC sensitization.

Single cDNA molecules in the library carried unique molecular identifiers attached during preparation. Study processing details: A per-sample median of about 100,000 TCRs was observed, with counts ranging from about 23,224 to 690,600. TCRdb recomputed calls from the 5' RACE reads with MiXCR, one row per CDR3 protein. The V and J calls and clone size come from TCRdb's table, not from the authors' own analysis. The table includes approximately 150,000 distinct CDR3 sequences, around 4% detected once. The CDR3 has 12 amino acids. The ends were cut back, 5 bases at V and 8 bases at J, with 10 bases in the middle. Comments on this clonotype: Antigen unknown.

The gene calls are TRBV12-3 or TRBV12-4 and TRBJ2-4; maybe TRBD2 (7 bases). This clonotype originated in a female donor in good health. CDR3 protein: CASSTGRDIQYF. The CDR3 region has the DNA TGTGCCAGCAGTACAGGGAGGGACATTCAGTACTTC.